The clone carrying this T cell receptor beta chain was found many times. Antigen specificity is unknown. These data originate in a study of breast tumors, draining lymph nodes, adjacent tissues. Points from the study as a whole: Tumors had less TCR diversity than lymph nodes, more than nontumor tissue. That most tumor T cells come from lymph nodes remained unproven.

J lost 2 bases, V lost 0 bases, and 7 bases had no gene match. The CDR3 runs to 17 residues. The germline gives CDR1 DFQATT, CDR2 SNEGSKA (reference sequence). TCRdb passed the multiplex PCR reads through MiXCR, listing each CDR3 protein once. The table has tens of thousands of distinct CDR3 sequences, 20% to 25% seen once. J is TRBJ2-3 and V is TRBV20-1; TRBD2 agrees at 11 bases. This clonotype originated in a female donor with breast cancer. Some clones in this sample may be carry-over from other donors' samples. The material sequenced was breast tumor tissue. The CDR3 DNA follows: TGCAGTGCTAGAGAACTAGCGGGAGCCGATGCCACAGATACGCAGTATTTT. Encoded protein: CSARELAGADATDTQYF.